This T cell receptor (beta chain) appears in the sequencing data of a study of Graves' ophthalmopathy and Graves' hyperthyroidism. TCR beta CDR3 regions were amplified from RNA transcripts. A first-round RT-PCR used HTBI primers, followed by a second-round multiplex PCR. TCRdb independently ran MiXCR on the multiplex PCR reads; one entry per CDR3 protein. The sample shows roughly 400,000 distinct CDR3 sequences, approximately 16% of them seen only once. CDR3 length: 12 residues. The germline CDR1 and CDR2 sequences are MDHEN and SYDVKM. This clonotype was found many times. The junction and the germline gene differ at one end; a read error may be behind it.

This clonotype was obtained from a young woman with Graves' ophthalmopathy. The gene calls are TRBV28 and TRBJ1-1; no reliable D call. The specimen sequenced was peripheral blood. The CDR3 DNA follows: TGTGCCAGCAGTTTAGTTTTAGGTAGTCCTCACTTT. It codes for CASSLVLGSPHF.